One sample yielded the 26 T cell receptor beta chains listed below, sequenced in a study of blood T cell repertoires in COVID-19. The repertoire was sequenced with immunoSEQ multiplex PCR; TCRdb's copy has only in-frame clones and lacks some. The profile shows some 180,000 clones, roughly 79% of them singletons. Specimen: peripheral blood. The receptor source for this set is a woman of 80 years or more with COVID-19, enrolled during active disease.

V and J are TRBV6-1 and TRBJ2-2, with TRBD2 matching 11 bases. The germline CDR1 and CDR2 sequences are MNHNS and SASEGT. This CDR3 region has 16 residues. V shed 2 bases and J 4 bases; nucleotides not matched to a gene: 3. The CDR3 DNA follows: TGTGCCAGCAGTGAATTACTAGCGGGAGTCACCGGGGAGCTGTTTTTT. Its protein product is CASSELLAGVTGELFF.

This clone appeared a few times. The chain couples TRBV9 to TRBJ1-2, with D tentatively TRBD1 (6 bases). Germline values: CDR1 SGDLS, CDR2 YYNGEE. Trimming took off 2 bases at V and 4 bases at J, with 9 bases between the two ends. The CDR3 loop spans 13 amino acids. CDR3 region: CASSVGQTYGYTF. In nucleotides, the CDR3 is TGTGCCAGCAGCGTTGGACAGACCTATGGCTACACCTTC.

CDR3 residues: CSVVAPNYGYTF. DNA for the CDR3: TGCAGCGTTGTAGCGCCGAACTATGGCTACACCTTC. The chain has TRBV29-1 and TRBJ1-2; no reliable D call. Germline V CDR1 and CDR2: SQVTM, ANQGSEA. This CDR3 is built from 12 residues. V dropped 4 bases and J dropped 2 bases, with 8 bases sitting between them.

The V call is TRBV3-1 (or the pseudogene TRBV3-2), the J call TRBJ1-5; 10 positions agree with TRBD1. Germline V gene sequence: CDR1 LGHDT, CDR2 YNNKEL (reference sequence). The J segment lost 3 bases and the V segment lost 3 bases, leaving 11 bases of the junction unmatched. The CDR3 spans 18 residues. The chain's CDR3 is CASSHGPGTGALNQPQHF. The CDR3 DNA reads TGTGCCAGCAGCCATGGCCCCGGGACAGGGGCCCTCAATCAGCCCCAGCATTTT.

The gene calls are TRBV27 and TRBJ2-7, with 8 bases that match TRBD1. This CDR3 is built from 14 residues. J was trimmed by 3 bases and V by 8 bases; bases with no gene match: 9. Germline lookup yields CDR1 MNHEY and CDR2 SMNVEV (reference sequence). The CDR3 nucleotides read TGTGCCAGCCGAACTGCAGGGGGCGGCTACGAGCAGTACTTC. This sequence encodes CASRTAGGGYEQYF.

The gene calls are TRBV19 and TRBJ1-5, with D possibly matching TRBD1 (5 bases). CDR1 and CDR2 from the germline V gene are LNHDA and SQIVND (reference sequence). The CDR3 is 15 amino acids. Trimming took 2 bases from V and 0 from J, leaving 8 bases between them. In nucleotides, the CDR3 is TGTGCCAGTAGTATATGGGGGGATAGCAATCAGCCCCAGCATTTT. It is translated as CASSIWGDSNQPQHF.

The rearrangement uses TRBV5-1 and TRBJ2-1; 7 bases align to TRBD2. The CDR3 is 15 amino acids. Per the germline V gene, CDR1 is SGHRS and CDR2 is YFSETQ. J lost 4 bases, V lost 4 bases, and 8 bases had no gene match. The CDR3 spells CASSPSRGSYNEQFF. In DNA, the CDR3 is TGCGCCAGCAGCCCGTCGCGGGGGTCTTACAATGAGCAGTTCTTC.

The J gene is TRBJ2-6, the V gene TRBV5-5; TRBD1 might be the D (5 bases). Germline V gene sequence: CDR1 SGHKS, CDR2 YYEKEE (reference sequence). The CDR3 runs 16 residues. V lost 4 bases and J 0 bases, leaving 11 bases between the germline ends. The CDR3, as DNA: TGTGCCAGCAGCAAAGAGCAGGGCTCTGGGGCCAACGTCCTGACTTTC. Amino acid sequence: CASSKEQGSGANVLTF.

The chain joins TRBV4-2 to TRBJ1-6; TRBD1 matches at 9 bases. The CDR3 contains 18 residues. In germline, CDR1 is LGHNA, CDR2 YNFKEQ. The J segment lost 5 bases and the V segment lost 0 bases, leaving 8 bases of the junction unmatched. This CDR3 is CASSQDPPGQGHNSPLHF. The CDR3 nucleotides read TGTGCCAGCAGCCAAGATCCGCCGGGACAGGGCCATAATTCACCCCTCCACTTT.

The genes are TRBV7-9 and TRBJ2-1; possibly TRBD1 for D (7 bases). The CDR3 totals 18 residues. Germline CDR1 is SEHNR and CDR2 is FQNEAQ (reference sequence). V was shortened by 0 bases and J by 1 base, with 16 bases between the two germline ends. The CDR3 loop reads CASSLAKGGGKSYNEQFF. The CDR3 region has the DNA TGTGCCAGCAGCTTAGCCAAAGGGGGCGGGAAGTCCTACAATGAGCAGTTCTTC.

The genes are TRBV5-6 and TRBJ1-2; D gene unclear. The CDR3 extends over 13 amino acids. Germline-derived CDR1 and CDR2 are SGHDT and YYEEEE. V gave up 0 bases and J gave up 5 bases, with 8 bases separating them. The DNA of the CDR3 is TGTGCCAGCAGCTTGGACTACGGGTATGGCTACACCTTC. Protein product: CASSLDYGYGYTF.

The rearrangement uses TRBV27 and TRBJ2-1; 13 nucleotides agree with TRBD2. The CDR3 sequence is 17 residues long. Germline CDR1 is MNHEY and CDR2 is SMNVEV (reference sequence). V was pared by 6 bases and J by 7 bases, with 12 bases of the junction left unmatched. As DNA, the CDR3 is TGTGCCAGCAGCCTCATACTAGCGGGGGGGCCGGGGAATGAGCAGTTCTTC. The encoded protein is CASSLILAGGPGNEQFF.

The chain combines TRBV2 with TRBJ1-2, with a possible D match to TRBD1 (5 bases). The CDR3 length is 11 residues. With 8 bases removed from V and 10 bases from J, the gap between germline ends came to 14 bases. CDR1 is SNHLY, CDR2 FYNNEI, per germline. DNA of the CDR3: TGTGCCAGCCGGGGGGAGGTCCTCTACACCTTC. Amino acid sequence: CASRGEVLYTF.

This sequence joins TRBV7-9 and TRBJ2-3; 9 bases map to TRBD2. Germline CDR1 SEHNR, CDR2 FQNEAQ (reference sequence). The CDR3 is made up of 15 amino acids. The trim removed 6 bases at V and 2 bases at J, leaving 6 bases unmatched. This chain's CDR3 is CASRRAGGATDTQYF. The CDR3 DNA is TGTGCCAGCAGAAGAGCGGGGGGTGCCACAGATACGCAGTATTTT.

This clone was picked up one time. This chain joins TRBV6-6 and TRBJ2-7, with 12 bases identical to TRBD2. CDR1 is MNHNY and CDR2 is SVGAGI in the germline V gene (reference sequence). The CDR3 has 14 amino acids. The V segment lost 6 bases and the J segment 2 bases; nucleotides outside the gene matches: 2. CDR3 protein: CASRTSGRTYEQYF. The CDR3 DNA reads TGTGCCAGCAGGACTAGCGGGAGAACCTACGAGCAGTACTTC.

This chain joins TRBV5-1 and TRBJ2-7; 8 positions agree with TRBD1. This CDR3 spans 14 amino acids. V gave up 0 bases and J gave up 5 bases; unmatched junction bases: 4. The germline V gene has CDR1 SGHRS and CDR2 YFSETQ. DNA for the CDR3: TGCGCCAGCAGCTTGGGACAGGGGTTCGACGAGCAGTACTTC. This gives the protein CASSLGQGFDEQYF. The full variable domain, with the rest looked up from reference TRBV5-1 and TRBJ2-7, is KAGVTQTPRYLIKTRGQQVTLSCSPISGHRSVSWYQQTPGQGLQFLFEYFSETQRNKGNFPGRFSGRQFSNSRSEMNVSTLELGDSALYLCASSLGQGFDEQYFGPGTRLTVT.

The genes are TRBV7-9 and TRBJ2-1; 9 bases fit TRBD1. V lost 3 bases and J lost 4; bases outside the gene matches: 4. CDR3 length equals 15 residues. CDR1 and CDR2 (germline): SEHNR, FQNEAQ (reference sequence). The CDR3 bases are TGTGCCAGCAGCTTCAGGACAGGGGTTTACAATGAGCAGTTCTTC. Amino acids: CASSFRTGVYNEQFF.

The chain couples TRBV7-9 to TRBJ2-5; 7 bases fit TRBD1. Trimming at V came to 5 bases and at J to 3 bases, leaving 12 bases not matched to a gene. The germline V gene has CDR1 SEHNR and CDR2 FQNEAQ (reference sequence). The CDR3 is made up of 16 amino acids. In DNA, the CDR3 is TGTGCCAGCAGCCCGTTTGGGGCAGGGGGAGAAGAGACCCAGTACTTC. It specifies CASSPFGAGGEETQYF.

This chain joins TRBV28 and TRBJ2-7, with D unclear. The CDR3 runs to 14 residues. V shed 3 bases and J shed 0 bases, with 9 bases lying between them. The germline CDR1 and CDR2 sequences are MDHEN and SYDVKM. The CDR3 spells CASSFGSASYEQYF. The DNA of the CDR3 is TGTGCCAGCAGTTTCGGTTCCGCCTCCTACGAGCAGTACTTC.

This clone was observed a single time. Other DNA sequences in the sample encode the same CDR3. This chain joins TRBV6-5 and TRBJ2-7, with a weak D call TRBD1 (5 bases). The V gene's germline CDR1 is MNHEY and CDR2 SVGAGI. V lost 6 bases and J 0 bases, leaving 9 bases between the germline ends. The length of the CDR3 is 13 residues. The CDR3 reads CASSRTGSYEQYF. CDR3 DNA sequence: TGTGCCAGCAGCCGTACAGGCTCCTACGAGCAGTACTTC.

V is TRBV6-2 or TRBV6-3 and J is TRBJ2-2; unclear D gene. V was clipped by 2 bases and J by 3 bases, with 7 bases between them. The germline CDR1 and CDR2 sequences are MNHEY and SVGEGT. The CDR3 sequence is 14 residues long. CDR3 loop: CASSYGPDTGELFF. The CDR3 coding sequence is TGTGCCAGCAGTTACGGGCCGGACACCGGGGAGCTGTTTTTT.

V is TRBV24-1 and J is TRBJ1-1, with D tentatively TRBD1 (6 bases). V gave up 7 bases and J gave up 4 bases, with 18 bases separating them. Germline CDR1 reads KGHDR; CDR2 reads SFDVKD. The CDR3 extends over 15 amino acids. For the CDR3, the DNA is TGTGCCACCAGGCACAGGGTACGGGAGGGCACTGAAGCTTTCTTT. It encodes CATRHRVREGTEAFF.

The V gene is TRBV4-2, the J gene TRBJ1-2, with TRBD1 identical over 8 bases. V lost 0 bases to trimming and J lost 2 bases; unmatched junction nucleotides: 8. The CDR3 is made up of 17 amino acids. Germline V CDR1 and CDR2: LGHNA, YNFKEQ. As DNA, the CDR3 is TGTGCCAGCAGCCAAGATAGACAGGGGATAGGGAACTATGGCTACACCTTC. It is translated as CASSQDRQGIGNYGYTF.

This clone was observed a handful of times. The genes are TRBV11-2 and TRBJ2-7; 13 bases map to TRBD2. The CDR3 runs to 15 residues. CDR1 is SGHAT and CDR2 is FQNNGV in the germline V gene. V lost 6 bases to trimming and J lost 7 bases; unmatched junction nucleotides: 9. DNA for the CDR3: TGTGCCAGCAGTTCCCGGACTAGCGGGAGTGGTGAGCAGTACTTC. This codes for CASSSRTSGSGEQYF.

This clone was counted many times. The chain couples TRBV29-1 to TRBJ2-7; 8 bases align to TRBD2. The CDR3 is 13 amino acids. Germline V lookup: CDR1 SQVTM, CDR2 ANQGSEA. V shed 6 bases and J 3 bases; nucleotides not matched to a gene: 7. The CDR3 nucleotides read TGCAGCGTCGAGGCGGGGGGAGTCTACGAGCAGTACTTC. The encoded protein is CSVEAGGVYEQYF.

This rearrangement joins TRBV27 to TRBJ2-1, with TRBD1 matching 10 bases. This CDR3 spans 16 amino acids. Germline-derived CDR1 and CDR2 are MNHEY and SMNVEV (reference sequence). Losses at the gene ends were 2 bases for V and 4 bases for J; bases not matched to a gene: 5. CDR3 sequence: CASSLGGTGEYNEQFF. The CDR3 coding sequence is TGTGCCAGCAGTTTAGGTGGGACAGGGGAATACAATGAGCAGTTCTTC.